A single T cell receptor (beta chain) is shown here with its context. Antigen: not known. This entry is derived from a study of T cells expressing NK-cell markers. Looking at the study overall: Seven of the eight sequenced donors were HCMV-seropositive; one was seronegative.

CDR1 is LNHDA, CDR2 SQIVND, per germline (reference sequence). This CDR3 is 18 amino acids long. For each CDR3 protein, TCRdb gives one entry from its re-call of the 5' RACE reads, without DNA. The sample totals roughly 180,000 distinct CDR3 sequences. Study findings and constraints: Dominant NKG2C+ clonotypes were found to form about 1.0-7.0% of CD8+ T cells in over 5 donors.

This receptor was obtained from a man between 18 and 69 years old in good health. Sequenced sample: blood T cells: a sorted CD56 or NKG2C T cell subset, CD4+ or CD8+ T cells, or bulk PBMC T cells (not recorded which). The J gene is TRBJ2-1, the V gene TRBV19; TCRdb returns TRBD2, unconfirmable since there is no DNA. CDR3 sequence: CASSARLAGVSSYNEQFF. Drawing the rest from reference TRBV19 and TRBJ2-1, the complete variable domain is DGGITQSPKYLFRKEGQNVTLSCEQNLNHDAMYWYRQDPGQGLRLIYYSQIVNDFQKGDIAEGYSVSREKKESFPLTVTSAQKNPTAFYLCASSARLAGVSSYNEQFFGPGTRLTVL.